This TCR beta chain was identified in a study of Ad26.COV2.S vaccination and SARS-CoV-2 variants. Study-level points and caveats: Non-spike TCR breadth showed similarity between vaccine and placebo recipients. Participants in the vaccine arm had higher spike-specific TCR breadth; placebo recipients had lower.

As for treatment: 15 to 20 received Ad26.COV2.S at low or high dose, single or two shots; several received placebo; per-sample allocation not given. After the first vaccine or placebo injection, samples were drawn on day 63. Vaccination used an Ad26 vector expressing Wuhan-strain SARS-CoV-2 spike. Comments on this clone: What it binds is unknown.

V was trimmed by 2 bases and J by 6 bases, leaving 8 bases between them. CDR1 MNHEY and CDR2 SVGEGT come from the germline V gene. The CDR3 is 13 residues long. Only in-frame clones appear in the TCRdb table, and some are missing; sequencing was by immunoSEQ multiplex PCR. The sample includes a few hundred thousand clones, 88% of them seen just once. This receptor was obtained from a person between 18 and 60 years old who received the Ad26.COV2.S COVID-19 vaccine or a placebo. Sequenced here: peripheral blood, sampled in a trial of Ad26.COV2.S vaccine versus placebo. J is TRBJ2-1 and V is TRBV6-2 or TRBV6-3, with D tentatively TRBD1 (5 bases). CDR3: CASSYIGVNEQFF. The CDR3, as DNA: TGTGCCAGCAGTTACATAGGGGTCAATGAGCAGTTCTTC.